This TCR beta chain was obtained from a study of T-cell reconstitution after alpha-beta-depleted transplantation in children. This CDR3 is 11 amino acids long. Trimming cost V 4 bases and J 15 bases; bases outside gene matches: 7. The germline gives CDR1 SGHRS, CDR2 YFSETQ. It was with unique molecular identifiers that the TCRbeta library was prepared. TCRdb independently ran MiXCR on the PCR reads; one entry per CDR3 protein. Counted here are about 190,000 distinct CDR3 sequences, approximately 12% occurring once; the ten biggest clones make up around 14%. The chain uses TRBV5-1 and TRBJ2-1, with 7 bases lining up with TRBD1. The sequence was obtained from a boy between 2 and 15 years old with acute myeloid leukemia, due to receive a stem cell transplant. The material was PBMCs, obtained before TCRalphabeta/CD19-depleted stem cell transplant. The CDR3 is CASSVQDRTFF. DNA for the CDR3: TGCGCCAGCAGCGTCCAGGACAGGACGTTCTTC.